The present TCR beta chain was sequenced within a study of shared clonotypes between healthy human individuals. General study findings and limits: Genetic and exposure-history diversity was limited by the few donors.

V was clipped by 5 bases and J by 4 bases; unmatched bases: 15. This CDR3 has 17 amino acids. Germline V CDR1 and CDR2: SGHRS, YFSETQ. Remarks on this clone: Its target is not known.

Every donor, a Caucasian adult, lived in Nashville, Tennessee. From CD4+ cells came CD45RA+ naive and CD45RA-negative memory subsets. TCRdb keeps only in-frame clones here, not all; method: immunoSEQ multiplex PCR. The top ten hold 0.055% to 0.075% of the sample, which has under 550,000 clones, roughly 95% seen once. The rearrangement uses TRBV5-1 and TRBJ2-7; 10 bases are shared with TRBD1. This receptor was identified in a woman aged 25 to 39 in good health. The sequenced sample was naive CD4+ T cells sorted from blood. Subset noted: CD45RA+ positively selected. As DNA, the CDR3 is TGCGCCAGCAGACCGGGACAGGGGATTCTTGTAGGTTACGAGCAGTACTTC. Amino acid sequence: CASRPGQGILVGYEQYF.